This entry features one T cell receptor (beta chain) sequence. What it binds is unknown. This clone may be a read error of a much larger clone one base away. The CDR3 end shows no conserved phenylalanine or tryptophan, and so a read error is likely. Time point defined: persistent/refractory GD, antithyroid drugs over 5 years with positive TRAb. Extracted PBMC RNA gave rise to the TCR library. This specimen belongs to a study of regulatory T cells in long-lasting Graves disease. General observations from the study: Comparison showed that persistent patients shared more public clonotypes (2,741) than new patients (966).

Investigators prepared the TCR beta libraries by applying iRepertoire HTBI primers and Arm-PCR of CDR3 regions. TCRdb reprocessed the multiplex PCR reads with MiXCR, giving one entry per CDR3 protein. The sample contains approximately 470,000 distinct CDR3 sequences, around 20% of which appear only once. The germline V gene has CDR1 DFQATT and CDR2 SNEGSKA (reference sequence). The CDR3 is 17 residues long. V gave up 2 bases and J gave up 4 bases, with 23 bases separating them. The rearrangement links TRBV20-1 to TRBJ1-2, with D uncertain. The source material was peripheral blood mononuclear cells (PBMCs), sampled when the disease was refractory, from a patient treated with antithyroid drugs. This sequence was found in a female donor with Graves disease. CDR3 sequence reads: CSARTTEISGRAYGYTL. Written as DNA, the CDR3 is TGCAGTGCTAGAACAACGGAGATTAGCGGCCGAGCCTATGGCTACACCCTC.